Presented here are 17 T cell receptor beta chains from one specimen sequenced in a study of radiation and T cells in renal cell carcinoma. The time point was: blood 2 weeks post-SBRT. Treatment meaning: 15 Gy SBRT to primary tumor, nephrectomy 4 weeks later. This table comes from immunoSEQ multiplex PCR, and its TCRdb copy is limited to in-frame clones, with some not included. The sample carries 45,000 to 55,000 clones, about 80% recorded once. Specimen: blood, collected from a patient whose treatment included radiotherapy and nephrectomy. The receptors derive from a woman aged 65 to 85 with renal cell carcinoma.

V and J are TRBV7-8 and TRBJ2-7, with 10 bases matching TRBD1. With V trimmed by 5 bases and J by 7 bases, 11 bases remained unmatched. CDR1 and CDR2 (germline): SGHVS, FQNEAQ. The CDR3 spans 15 residues. CDR3 loop: CASSPWGQGNGEQYF. DNA of the CDR3: TGTGCCAGCAGCCCTTGGGGACAGGGGAACGGAGAGCAGTACTTC.

CDR3 loop: CASSPRGTYNTGELFF. The CDR3 region has the DNA TGTGCCAGCAGCCCGCGCGGGACTTACAACACCGGGGAGCTGTTTTTT. The chain uses TRBV7-3 and TRBJ2-2; D is possibly TRBD2 (6 bases). CDR3 length: 16 amino acids. Deletions cut 5 bases from V and 2 bases from J, with 15 bases between. Germline loops: CDR1 SGHTA, CDR2 FQGTGA.

The chain links TRBV6-6 to TRBJ1-6, with TRBD1 matching 8 bases. The CDR3 loop spans 15 amino acids. The V and J ends lost 7 bases and 7 bases, in that order; junction bases with no gene match: 9. CDR1 is MNHNY and CDR2 is SVGAGI in the germline V gene (reference sequence). CDR3 in amino acids: CASTGGQGRNSPLHF. The CDR3 coding sequence is TGTGCCAGCACGGGTGGACAGGGTCGGAATTCACCCCTCCACTTT.

The V and J genes are TRBV27 and TRBJ1-5; D is perhaps TRBD1 (5 bases). Trimming took off 3 bases at V and 6 bases at J, with 12 bases between the two ends. From germline, CDR1 is MNHEY and CDR2 SMNVEV (reference sequence). CDR3 size: 14 residues. CDR3: CASSFGGESQPQHF. In DNA, the CDR3 is TGTGCCAGCAGTTTCGGGGGGGAAAGTCAGCCCCAGCATTTT.

This sequence joins TRBV27 and TRBJ2-2; D call uncertain. The CDR3 has 17 residues. The ends were cut back, 7 bases at V and 1 base at J, with 19 bases in the middle. Looked up from germline, CDR1 is MNHEY and CDR2 is SMNVEV (reference sequence). Here the CDR3 reads CASTLSFGSLNTGELFF. The CDR3 region has the DNA TGTGCCAGCACCCTATCTTTTGGCAGCTTGAACACCGGGGAGCTGTTTTTT.

The chain joins TRBV9 to TRBJ2-1; 10 bases agree with TRBD1. CDR1 and CDR2 (germline): SGDLS, YYNGEE. The J segment lost 5 bases and the V segment lost 0 bases, leaving 8 bases of the junction unmatched. The CDR3 contains 17 residues. This CDR3 is CASSVAGQGPFNNEQFF. For the CDR3, the DNA is TGTGCCAGCAGCGTAGCGGGACAGGGGCCCTTCAACAATGAGCAGTTCTTC. The complete variable domain, with remaining parts taken from reference TRBV9 and TRBJ2-1, reads DSGVTQTPKHLITATGQRVTLRCSPRSGDLSVYWYQQSLDQGLQFLIQYYNGEERAKGNILERFSAQQFPDLHSELNLSSLELGDSALYFCASSVAGQGPFNNEQFFGPGTRLTVL.

The chain is built from TRBV4-2 and TRBJ1-1; 9 nucleotides match TRBD1. The CDR3 contains 16 residues. CDR1 and CDR2 from the germline V gene are LGHNA and YNFKEQ. J lost 3 bases, V lost 0 bases, and 5 bases had no gene match. The CDR3 nucleotides are TGTGCCAGCAGCCAAGACCGACAGGGGGTGGACACTGAAGCTTTCTTT. Translation: CASSQDRQGVDTEAFF.

Note on this clone: Its ends do not fully match the called genes, so a read error is possible. The rearrangement links TRBV7-9 to TRBJ2-7; D is possibly TRBD2 (6 bases). This CDR3 region has 11 residues. Per the germline V gene, CDR1 is SEHNR and CDR2 is FQNEAQ (reference sequence). The CDR3 DNA reads TGTGCCACCCCCAGCGGGCGGGGCCTAACCTTC. Its translation: CATPSGRGLTF.

J is TRBJ2-7 and V is TRBV2; possibly TRBD1 for D (5 bases). This CDR3 is 12 amino acids long. With 3 bases removed from V and 3 bases from J, the gap between germline ends came to 6 bases. From germline, CDR1 is SNHLY and CDR2 FYNNEI. CDR3 in DNA: TGTGCCAGCAGTGAGGGGCTCTACGAGCAGTACTTC. The encoded protein is CASSEGLYEQYF.

The chain combines TRBV11-1 with TRBJ2-7, with TRBD2 identical over 10 bases. After removal of 4 bases from V and 3 bases from J, the junction contained 3 bases not matched to a gene. The CDR3 extends over 14 amino acids. Germline values: CDR1 SGHAT, CDR2 FQDESV (reference sequence). The CDR3 DNA follows: TGTGCCAGCAGCTCAGGACTAGCGGTCTACGAGCAGTACTTC. This sequence encodes CASSSGLAVYEQYF.

The CDR3 region has the DNA TGTGCCAGCAGTTACGGGGGGGCGAGCAATCAGCCCCAGCATTTT. Translated, it gives CASSYGGASNQPQHF. This chain connects TRBV6-5 to TRBJ1-5, with a tentative D call TRBD1 (6 bases). V was clipped by 2 bases and J by 1 base, with 9 bases between them. CDR1 and CDR2 from the germline V gene are MNHEY and SVGAGI. The CDR3 sequence is 15 residues long.

This clone has a handful of counts. The rearrangement joins TRBV21-1 to TRBJ2-7. TRBV21-1 is a pseudogene. This CDR3 contains 13 residues. DNA of the CDR3: TGTGCCAGCAGCCCCTCGGGGCCCGACAAGCAGTACTTC. This codes for CASSPSGPDKQYF.

The count of this clone is one. V is TRBV15 and J is TRBJ1-4, with D perhaps matching TRBD1 (5 bases). Germline V gene sequence: CDR1 LNHNV, CDR2 YYDKDF (reference sequence). Trimming took 0 bases from V and 4 from J, leaving 12 bases between them. The CDR3 loop spans 16 amino acids. CDR3 sequence reads: CATSRDKAGSNEKLFF. For the CDR3, the DNA is TGTGCCACCAGCAGAGATAAGGCAGGGAGTAATGAAAAACTGTTTTTT. The full variable domain, completed using reference TRBV15 and TRBJ1-4, is DAMVIQNPRYQVTQFGKPVTLSCSQTLNHNVMYWYQQKSSQAPKLLFHYYDKDFNNEADTPDNFQSRRPNTSFCFLDIRSPGLGDTAMYLCATSRDKAGSNEKLFFGSGTQLSVL.

CDR3 in amino acids: CASSSDPGSRSGNTIYF. CDR3 nucleotide sequence: TGTGCCAGCAGTTCCGACCCCGGGAGCCGCTCTGGAAACACCATATATTTT. This chain links TRBV27 with TRBJ1-3; the D is unclear. This CDR3 contains 17 residues. Germline assignment: CDR1 MNHEY and CDR2 SMNVEV (reference sequence). V shed 4 bases and J shed 0 bases, with 16 bases lying between them.

The chain has TRBV4-3 and TRBJ2-3; D is uncertain. The CDR3 consists of 15 residues. Germline-derived CDR1 and CDR2 are LGHNA and YSLEER. Trimming removed 1 base from V and 2 bases from J, with 10 bases in between. The chain's CDR3 is CASSQGGHPTDTQYF. CDR3 sequence (DNA): TGCGCCAGCAGCCAAGGGGGTCACCCCACAGATACGCAGTATTTT.

The CDR3 DNA reads as TGTGCCAGCAGCTTAAATGGGGCGGGAGCAGATACGCAGTATTTT. Translating it yields CASSLNGAGADTQYF. The chain couples TRBV7-3 to TRBJ2-3, with TRBD2 matching over 7 bases. The ends lost 1 base at V and 4 bases at J; junction bases unmatched: 5. CDR1 and CDR2 (germline): SGHTA, FQGTGA. The CDR3 covers 15 residues.

The CDR3 protein is CASSAGWVDTQYF. The CDR3, as DNA: TGTGCCAGCAGCGCTGGGTGGGTGGATACGCAGTATTTT. The rearrangement links TRBV9 to TRBJ2-3, with D hard to call. V lost 3 bases and J 6 bases, leaving 11 bases between the germline ends. The CDR3 contains 13 residues. Germline CDR1 is SGDLS and CDR2 is YYNGEE. Full variable domain (remainder filled in from reference TRBV9 and TRBJ2-3): DSGVTQTPKHLITATGQRVTLRCSPRSGDLSVYWYQQSLDQGLQFLIQYYNGEERAKGNILERFSAQQFPDLHSELNLSSLELGDSALYFCASSAGWVDTQYFGPGTRLTVL.